The entry below describes one T cell receptor (beta chain). The antigen remains undetermined. The table came from immunoSEQ multiplex PCR; TCRdb's copy has only in-frame clones and leaves some out. Among 72,000 or so clones listed, approximately 87% were seen once. These data belong to a study of T cell clones after liver transplantation. The length of the CDR3 is 13 residues. Germline V gene sequence: CDR1 MDHEN, CDR2 SYDVKM. The germline V and J ends were trimmed by 6 bases and 1 base, with 9 bases remaining between them. Findings and caveats of the study: Donor-reactive sequences fell more than third party-reactive ones, suggesting partial deletion.

The receptor's source is a human patient who received a liver transplant. Some T cells here may be from the graft donor. The specimen was CD4+ T cells from blood, collected at the 22-month timepoint. J is TRBJ1-2 and V is TRBV28; TRBD1 is a possible D gene (6 bases). CDR3 bases: TGTGCCAGCAGCGTACAGGGTAACTATGGCTACACCTTC. Amino acid sequence: CASSVQGNYGYTF.